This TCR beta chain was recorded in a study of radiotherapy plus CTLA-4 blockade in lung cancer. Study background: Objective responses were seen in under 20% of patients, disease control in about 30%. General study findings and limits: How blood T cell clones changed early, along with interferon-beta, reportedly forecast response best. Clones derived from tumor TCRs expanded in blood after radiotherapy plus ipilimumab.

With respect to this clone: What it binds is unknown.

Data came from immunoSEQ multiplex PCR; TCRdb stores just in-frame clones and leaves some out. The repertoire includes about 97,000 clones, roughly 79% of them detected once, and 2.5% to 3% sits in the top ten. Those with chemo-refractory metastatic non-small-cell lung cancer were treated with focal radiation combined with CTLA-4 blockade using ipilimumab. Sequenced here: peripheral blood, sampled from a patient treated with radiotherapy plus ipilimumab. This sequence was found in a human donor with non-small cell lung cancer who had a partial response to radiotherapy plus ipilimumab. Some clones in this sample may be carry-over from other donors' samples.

The CDR3 DNA sequence: TGTGCCAGCAGCTTAATGCAAGGGAGCACTGAAGCTTTCTTT. The encoded protein is CASSLMQGSTEAFF. The chain couples TRBV7-9 to TRBJ1-1; D not certain. Trimming removed 2 bases at V and 4 bases at J, with 11 bases between. Germline V gives CDR1 SEHNR, CDR2 FQNEAQ (reference sequence). The CDR3 totals 14 residues.